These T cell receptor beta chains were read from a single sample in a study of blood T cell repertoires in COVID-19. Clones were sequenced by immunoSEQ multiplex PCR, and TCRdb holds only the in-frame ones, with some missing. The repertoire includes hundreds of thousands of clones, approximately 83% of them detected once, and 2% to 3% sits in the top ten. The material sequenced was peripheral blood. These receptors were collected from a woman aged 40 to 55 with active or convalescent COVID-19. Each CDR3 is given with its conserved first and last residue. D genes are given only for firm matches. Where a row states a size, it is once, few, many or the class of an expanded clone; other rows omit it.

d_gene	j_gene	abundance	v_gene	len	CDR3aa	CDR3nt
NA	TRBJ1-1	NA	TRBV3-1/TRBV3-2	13	CAIKDSRETEAFF	TGTGCCATCAAGGACAGCAGGGAAACTGAAGCTTTCTTT
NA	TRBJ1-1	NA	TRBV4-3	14	CASSLSPRATEAFF	TGCGCCAGCAGCCTATCCCCCAGGGCCACTGAAGCTTTCTTT
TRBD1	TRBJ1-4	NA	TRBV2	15	CASRAQGAPNEKLFF	TGTGCCAGCAGGGCCCAGGGGGCACCCAATGAAAAACTGTTTTTT
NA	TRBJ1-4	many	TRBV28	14	CASSLGDIGEKLFF	TGTGCCAGCAGTTTAGGGGACATCGGAGAAAAACTGTTTTTT
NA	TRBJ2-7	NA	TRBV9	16	CASSGRGGTVGYEQYF	TGTGCCAGCAGCGGACGAGGGGGGACAGTGGGGTACGAGCAGTACTTC
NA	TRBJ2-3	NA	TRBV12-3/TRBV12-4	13	CASSLGPTDTQYF	TGTGCCAGCAGTTTAGGTCCTACAGATACGCAGTATTTT
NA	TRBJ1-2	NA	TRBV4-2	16	CASSQDRQGRSYGYTF	TGTGCCAGCAGCCAAGATCGGCAGGGTCGATCCTATGGCTACACCTTC
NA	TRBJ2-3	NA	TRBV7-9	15	CASSKARPPSDTQYF	TGTGCCAGCAGCAAGGCGCGGCCACCTTCCGATACGCAGTATTTT
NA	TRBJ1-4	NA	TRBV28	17	CASSSDLWREANEKLFF	TGTGCCAGCAGTTCCGACCTTTGGCGTGAGGCTAATGAAAAACTGTTTTTT
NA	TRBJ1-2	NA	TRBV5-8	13	CASSDSPGLSYTF	TGTGCCAGCAGCGATTCGCCAGGGCTGAGCTACACCTTC
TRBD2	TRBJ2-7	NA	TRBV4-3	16	CASSQGASGSSYEQYF	TGCGCCAGCAGCCAAGGTGCTAGCGGGAGCTCCTACGAGCAGTACTTC
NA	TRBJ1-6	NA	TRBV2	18	CASIGWPSGVGGLSPLHF	TGTGCCAGCATCGGGTGGCCCTCGGGGGTCGGCGGTCTTTCACCCCTCCACTTT
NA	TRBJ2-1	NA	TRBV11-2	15	CASSNSPGTYNEQFF	TGTGCCAGCAGCAATAGTCCAGGAACCTACAATGAGCAGTTCTTC
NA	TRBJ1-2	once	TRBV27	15	CASSPLGASGYGYTF	TGTGCCAGCAGTCCCCTAGGGGCGTCTGGGTATGGCTACACCTTC
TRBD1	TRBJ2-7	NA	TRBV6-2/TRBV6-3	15	CASSPAGQAIYEQYF	TGTGCCAGCAGTCCAGCCGGACAGGCCATCTACGAGCAGTACTTC
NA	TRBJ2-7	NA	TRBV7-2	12	CASSHYGDEQYF	TGTGCCAGCAGCCACTACGGGGACGAGCAGTACTTC
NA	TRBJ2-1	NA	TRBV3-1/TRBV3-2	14	CASSQVGSNNEQFF	TGTGCCAGCAGCCAAGTAGGTAGCAACAATGAGCAGTTCTTC
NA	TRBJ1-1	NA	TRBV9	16	CASSVRPWRENTEAFF	TGTGCCAGCAGCGTCCGACCTTGGAGGGAAAACACTGAAGCTTTCTTT
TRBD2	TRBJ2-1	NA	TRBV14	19	CASSQRLARNLALYNEQFF	TGTGCCAGCAGCCAAAGACTAGCGAGAAATCTGGCCCTCTACAATGAGCAGTTCTTC
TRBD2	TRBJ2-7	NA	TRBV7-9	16	CASSLGGTSGGYEQYF	TGTGCCAGCAGCTTAGGTGGGACTAGCGGGGGCTACGAGCAGTACTTC
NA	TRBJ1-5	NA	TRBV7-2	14	CASSPQGGLQPQHF	TGTGCCAGCAGCCCTCAGGGAGGTCTTCAGCCCCAGCATTTT
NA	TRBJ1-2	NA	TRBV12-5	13	CASGWSGVNGYTF	TGTGCTAGTGGTTGGAGCGGGGTTAACGGCTACACCTTC
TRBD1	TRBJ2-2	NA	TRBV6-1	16	CASSAPGQGRTGELFF	TGTGCCAGCAGTGCCCCGGGACAGGGGAGGACCGGGGAGCTGTTTTTT
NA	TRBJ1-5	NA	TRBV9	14	CASSVQGGNQPQHF	TGTGCCAGCAGCGTGCAGGGTGGGAATCAGCCCCAGCATTTT
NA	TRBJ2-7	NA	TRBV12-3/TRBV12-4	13	CASIPSEGYEQYF	TGTGCCAGCATTCCCTCGGAGGGTTACGAGCAGTACTTC
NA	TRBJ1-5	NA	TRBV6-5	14	CASSNAGLGQPQHF	TGTGCCAGCAGCAACGCAGGTTTGGGTCAGCCCCAGCATTTT
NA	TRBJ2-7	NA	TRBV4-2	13	CASSRGPAYEQYF	TGTGCCAGCAGCCGCGGCCCAGCCTACGAGCAGTACTTC
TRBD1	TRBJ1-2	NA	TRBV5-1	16	CARSLGGTGIDYGYTF	TGCGCCCGCAGCTTGGGGGGGACAGGGATTGACTATGGCTACACCTTC
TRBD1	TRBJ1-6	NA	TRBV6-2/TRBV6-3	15	CASSPLTGGGSPLHF	TGTGCCAGCAGTCCCCTGACAGGGGGAGGTTCACCCCTCCACTTT
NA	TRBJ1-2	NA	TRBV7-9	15	CASSLGVGANYGYTF	TGTGCCAGCAGCTTAGGTGTCGGGGCTAACTATGGCTACACCTTC
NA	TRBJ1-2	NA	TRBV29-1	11	CSVVTGSAYTF	TGCAGCGTTGTCACTGGGAGTGCCTACACCTTC
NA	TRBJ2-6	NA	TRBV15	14	CATSREQGTNVLTF	TGTGCCACCAGCAGAGAACAGGGAACCAACGTCCTGACTTTC
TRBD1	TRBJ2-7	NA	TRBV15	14	CATSAGTGGYEQYF	TGTGCCACCAGCGCAGGGACAGGGGGCTACGAGCAGTACTTC